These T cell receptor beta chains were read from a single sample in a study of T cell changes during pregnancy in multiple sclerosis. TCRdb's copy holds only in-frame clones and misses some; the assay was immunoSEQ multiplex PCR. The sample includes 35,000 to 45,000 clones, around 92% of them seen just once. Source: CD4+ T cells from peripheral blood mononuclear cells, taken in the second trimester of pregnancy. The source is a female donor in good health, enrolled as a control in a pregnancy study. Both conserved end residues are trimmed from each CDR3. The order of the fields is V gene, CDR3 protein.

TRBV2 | ASRWLASPDTQY
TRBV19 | ASHQGSYNSPLH
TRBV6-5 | ASSYSRGNQPQH
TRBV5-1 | ASSSQGAGSPETQY
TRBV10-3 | AISEGTSGSYEQY
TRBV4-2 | ASRLAGAYEQY
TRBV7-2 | ASSPDSSTNIQY
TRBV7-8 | ASSLETSGAVPQGTQY
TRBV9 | ASSGGRSSGNTIY
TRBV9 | ASSDRGGRETQY
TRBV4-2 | ASSPRLAGGSYEQY
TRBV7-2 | ASSLGEGVTQY
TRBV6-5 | ASSPRDGTWGTQY